Listed below are T cell receptor beta chains from one sample, sequenced in a study of T cells after yellow fever vaccination. TCRdb recomputed calls from the 5' RACE reads with MiXCR, one row per CDR3 protein. The profile shows 500,000 to 650,000 distinct CDR3 sequences, roughly 13% of them singletons. The sequenced sample was PBMCs, obtained on the day of the yellow fever booster vaccination. Source of these receptors: a man aged 25 to 40 who received the YFV17D yellow fever vaccine. Both conserved end residues are part of each CDR3. The order of the fields is clone size, D gene, J gene, V gene, CDR3 protein, CDR3 DNA. The D gene is left open where the match is weak. The listing skips clone size in some rows; elsewhere it reads once, few, many or a size class.

- | TRBD2 | TRBJ2-5 | TRBV7-2 | CASSAGTSGQETQYF | TGTGCCAGCAGCGCCGGGACTAGCGGTCAAGAGACCCAGTACTTC
- | TRBD1 | TRBJ2-3 | TRBV12-3/TRBV12-4 | CASSSPGQGPDTQYF | TGTGCCAGCAGTTCCCCGGGACAGGGTCCAGATACGCAGTATTTT
few | - | TRBJ2-3 | TRBV24-1 | CATMGEADTQYF | TGTGCCACCATGGGGGAAGCAGATACGCAGTATTTT
- | - | TRBJ1-1 | TRBV7-9 | CASASRVNTEAFF | TGTGCCAGCGCCTCTAGGGTGAACACTGAAGCTTTCTTT
few | - | TRBJ2-7 | TRBV5-1 | CASRTGPGYEQYF | TGCGCCAGCAGAACCGGGCCCGGCTATGAGCAGTACTTC
- | TRBD1 | TRBJ1-6 | TRBV7-8 | CASSSGQGFNSPLHF | TGTGCCAGCAGCTCTGGACAGGGGTTTAATTCACCCCTCCACTTT
few | TRBD1 | TRBJ1-4 | TRBV7-9 | CASSLMEGAGEKLFF | TGTGCCAGCAGCCTTATGGAGGGGGCCGGCGAAAAACTGTTTTTT
few | - | TRBJ2-7 | TRBV7-6 | CASSLGTGSGEQYF | TGTGCCAGCAGCTTAGGGACGGGATCAGGAGAGCAGTACTTC
few | - | TRBJ2-3 | TRBV20-1 | CSASAGLVGDTQYF | TGCAGTGCTAGCGCCGGCTTGGTTGGGGATACGCAGTATTTT
- | - | TRBJ1-2 | TRBV28 | CASSIRNPRVSGYTF | TGTGCCAGCAGTATACGAAACCCCAGGGTCAGTGGCTACACCTTC
few | - | TRBJ2-1 | TRBV7-2 | CASSLAGPGNEQFF | TGTGCCAGCAGCTTAGCTGGCCCCGGCAATGAGCAGTTCTTC
- | TRBD2 | TRBJ2-7 | TRBV20-1 | CSAIRASGRAYEQYF | TGCAGTGCTATAAGGGCCAGCGGGAGAGCCTACGAGCAGTACTTC
once | - | TRBJ2-7 | TRBV6-2/TRBV6-3 | CASSLRDVMGEQYF | TGTGCCAGCAGTTTAAGGGACGTGATGGGCGAGCAGTACTTC
few | - | TRBJ1-2 | TRBV6-5 | CASSYSDSVASYTF | TGTGCCAGCAGTTACTCTGACAGCGTGGCCAGCTACACCTTC
- | TRBD1 | TRBJ2-1 | TRBV20-1 | CSASDRVDEQFF | TGCAGTGCTAGTGACAGGGTCGATGAGCAGTTCTTC
many | - | TRBJ1-1 | TRBV20-1 | CSARDLLRGGTEAFF | TGCAGTGCTAGAGATCTCCTTCGGGGGGGCACTGAAGCTTTCTTT
- | TRBD1 | TRBJ2-3 | TRBV20-1 | CSARGNRGSDTQYF | TGCAGTGCTAGAGGGAACAGGGGTTCAGATACGCAGTATTTT
- | - | TRBJ2-3 | TRBV7-2 | CASSDYLGPGKHTQYF | TGTGCCAGCAGCGACTACTTAGGACCGGGGAAGCATACGCAGTATTTT
few | - | TRBJ1-3 | TRBV7-2 | CASSPDIGIYF | TGTGCCAGCAGCCCCGACATTGGCATATATTTT
few | TRBD1 | TRBJ2-2 | TRBV19 | CASSGTDLNTGELFF | TGTGCCAGTAGTGGGACAGATTTGAACACCGGGGAGCTGTTTTTT
- | - | TRBJ1-1 | TRBV5-1 | CASSQEDANTEAFF | TGCGCCAGCAGCCAAGAGGATGCGAACACTGAAGCTTTCTTT
- | TRBD2 | TRBJ2-1 | TRBV24-1 | CATSGREGLDEQFF | TGTGCCACCAGTGGGCGGGAGGGGTTGGATGAGCAGTTCTTC
few | - | TRBJ1-5 | TRBV7-8 | CASSLAGGNNQPQHF | TGTGCCAGCAGCTTAGCCGGGGGGAACAATCAGCCCCAGCATTTT
few | TRBD2 | TRBJ2-1 | TRBV6-1 | CASMGALAGGYNEQFF | TGTGCCAGCATGGGGGCGCTAGCGGGGGGATACAATGAGCAGTTCTTC
many | - | TRBJ2-5 | TRBV18 | CASSRDNRQETQYF | TGTGCCAGCTCGCGAGATAACCGACAAGAGACCCAGTACTTC
many | - | TRBJ2-7 | TRBV10-3 | CAISEHSYEQYF | TGTGCCATCAGTGAACACAGCTACGAGCAGTACTTC
- | - | TRBJ2-6 | TRBV28 | CASSFTPSGANVLTF | TGTGCCAGCAGCTTCACACCCTCTGGGGCCAACGTCCTGACTTTC
- | - | TRBJ2-5 | TRBV5-1 | CASSLQGPQETQYF | TGCGCCAGCAGCCTACAGGGTCCCCAAGAGACCCAGTACTTC
few | - | TRBJ2-3 | TRBV7-3 | CASSPGQLTDTQYF | TGTGCCAGCAGCCCAGGACAGCTCACAGATACGCAGTATTTT
few | - | TRBJ2-5 | TRBV15 | CATSLHPGQTAGETQYF | TGTGCCACCAGTTTACACCCGGGACAAACGGCGGGGGAGACCCAGTACTTC
- | TRBD1 | TRBJ2-7 | TRBV5-6 | CASSLDRGRWEQYF | TGTGCCAGCAGTTTAGACAGGGGGCGATGGGAGCAGTACTTC
few | TRBD1 | TRBJ2-1 | TRBV12-3/TRBV12-4 | CASRRDSNEQFF | TGTGCCAGCAGACGGGACAGTAATGAGCAGTTCTTC
- | - | TRBJ2-2 | TRBV28 | CASSGAHTGELFF | TGTGCCAGCAGTGGGGCCCACACCGGGGAGCTGTTTTTT
- | - | TRBJ1-2 | TRBV7-2 | CASSLGTAYYGYTF | TGTGCCAGCAGCTTAGGGACAGCTTATTATGGCTACACCTTC
few | - | TRBJ2-1 | TRBV5-1 | CASSRPANEQFF | TGCGCCAGCAGCCGGCCCGCGAATGAGCAGTTCTTC
few | TRBD1 | TRBJ1-1 | TRBV20-1 | CSAGDNRGMNTEAFF | TGCAGTGCTGGAGATAACAGGGGAATGAACACTGAAGCTTTCTTT
- | TRBD2 | TRBJ2-1 | TRBV10-3 | CAISEQGLAGDNEQFF | TGTGCCATCAGTGAGCAAGGACTAGCGGGAGATAATGAGCAGTTCTTC
few | TRBD1 | TRBJ2-3 | TRBV5-4 | CASRATGQGSTDTQYF | TGTGCCAGCAGAGCTACGGGACAGGGCAGCACAGATACGCAGTATTTT
many | - | TRBJ2-2 | TRBV2 | CASSPEGTGELFF | TGTGCCAGCAGTCCCGAGGGCACCGGGGAGCTGTTTTTT
few | - | TRBJ2-5 | TRBV5-1 | CASSLTGSRYQETQYF | TGCGCCAGCAGCTTAACGGGTTCACGGTACCAAGAGACCCAGTACTTC
- | - | TRBJ2-1 | TRBV12-5 | CASAYQENEQFF | TGTGCTAGTGCCTACCAGGAGAATGAGCAGTTCTTC
- | TRBD1 | TRBJ1-5 | TRBV29-1 | CSVGGGTGGNQPQHF | TGCAGCGTTGGGGGGGGGACAGGGGGCAATCAGCCCCAGCATTTT
- | TRBD2 | TRBJ2-2 | TRBV20-1 | CSARRSGSGVTGELFF | TGCAGTGCTAGACGTAGCGGGAGCGGCGTCACCGGGGAGCTGTTTTTT
few | - | TRBJ1-2 | TRBV29-1 | CSVEGQGIGGGYTF | TGCAGCGTTGAGGGTCAGGGAATAGGGGGAGGCTACACCTTC
- | - | TRBJ1-2 | TRBV29-1 | CSVEDSRKEKANYGYTF | TGCAGCGTTGAAGATTCTCGCAAGGAAAAAGCTAACTATGGCTACACCTTC
- | - | TRBJ2-1 | TRBV6-5 | CASRDSVGEQFF | TGTGCCAGCAGAGATAGTGTCGGTGAGCAGTTCTTC
- | - | TRBJ2-7 | TRBV7-9 | CASSFSGTGEQYF | TGTGCCAGCAGCTTTTCGGGGACGGGCGAGCAGTACTTC
few | - | TRBJ1-2 | TRBV7-2 | CASSLGQPGGYTF | TGTGCCAGCAGCTTAGGGCAGCCGGGGGGCTACACCTTC
- | TRBD1 | TRBJ2-2 | TRBV11-3 | CASSPPLGQGNTGELFF | TGTGCCAGCAGCCCCCCCTTGGGACAGGGAAACACCGGGGAGCTGTTTTTT
few | - | TRBJ2-7 | TRBV7-2 | CASSRQVRYEQYF | TGTGCCAGCAGCCGACAGGTCCGGTACGAGCAGTACTTC
- | TRBD1 | TRBJ2-2 | TRBV7-9 | CASSFAQGAWELFF | TGTGCCAGCAGCTTCGCGCAGGGGGCTTGGGAGCTGTTTTTT
- | - | TRBJ1-6 | TRBV12-3/TRBV12-4 | CASSLGDGVIQSLHF | TGTGCCAGCAGTTTGGGGGACGGTGTAATTCAGAGTCTCCACTTT
few | - | TRBJ2-2 | TRBV5-1 | CASTLARQQWTNSRLNTGELFF | TGCGCCAGCACTCTGGCACGGCAGCAGTGGACCAACAGCCGACTAAACACCGGGGAGCTGTTTTTT
- | - | TRBJ2-3 | TRBV7-2 | CASSYPRSTDTQYF | TGTGCCAGCAGCTATCCTAGAAGCACAGATACGCAGTATTTT
- | - | TRBJ1-2 | TRBV6-5 | CASSYSIPGRPYGYTF | TGTGCCAGCAGTTACTCGATCCCCGGGCGACCCTATGGCTACACCTTC